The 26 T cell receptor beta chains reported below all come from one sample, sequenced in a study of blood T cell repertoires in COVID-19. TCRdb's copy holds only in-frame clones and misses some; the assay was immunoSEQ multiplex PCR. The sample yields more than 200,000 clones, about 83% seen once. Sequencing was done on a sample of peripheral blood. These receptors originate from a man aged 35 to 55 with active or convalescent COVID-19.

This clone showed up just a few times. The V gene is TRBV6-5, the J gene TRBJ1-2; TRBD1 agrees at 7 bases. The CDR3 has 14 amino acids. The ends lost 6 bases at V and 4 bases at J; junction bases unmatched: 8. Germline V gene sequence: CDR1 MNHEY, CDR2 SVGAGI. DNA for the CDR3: TGTGCCAGCAGCTCTGACAGGGCATTCTATGGCTACACCTTC. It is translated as CASSSDRAFYGYTF.

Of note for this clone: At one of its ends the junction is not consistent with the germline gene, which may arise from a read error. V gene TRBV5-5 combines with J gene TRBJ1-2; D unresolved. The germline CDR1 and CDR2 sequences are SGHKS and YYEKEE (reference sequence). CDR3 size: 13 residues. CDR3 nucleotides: TGTGCCAGCAGCTTGGAGCCAACCCCGCGGTCACTATTC. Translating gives CASSLEPTPRSLF.

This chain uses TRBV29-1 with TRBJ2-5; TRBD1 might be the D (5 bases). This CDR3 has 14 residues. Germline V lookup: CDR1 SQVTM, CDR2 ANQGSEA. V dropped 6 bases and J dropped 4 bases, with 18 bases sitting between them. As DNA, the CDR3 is TGCAGCGTGGGTGGAGCAGGGTCGATAGAGACCCAGTACTTC. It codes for CSVGGAGSIETQYF.

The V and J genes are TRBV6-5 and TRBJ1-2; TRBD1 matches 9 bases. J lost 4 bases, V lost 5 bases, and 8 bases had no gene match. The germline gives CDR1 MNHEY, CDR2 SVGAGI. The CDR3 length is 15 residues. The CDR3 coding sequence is TGTGCCAGCAGTCCCACAGGGGGCCGACTCTATGGCTACACCTTC. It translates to CASSPTGGRLYGYTF.

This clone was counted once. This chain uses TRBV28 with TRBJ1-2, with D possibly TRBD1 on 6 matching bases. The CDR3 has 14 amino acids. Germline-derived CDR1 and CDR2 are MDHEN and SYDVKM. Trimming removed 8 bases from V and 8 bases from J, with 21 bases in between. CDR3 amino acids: CASLPGWQGKGYTF. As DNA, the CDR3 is TGTGCCAGCTTACCCGGGTGGCAGGGGAAAGGCTACACCTTC.

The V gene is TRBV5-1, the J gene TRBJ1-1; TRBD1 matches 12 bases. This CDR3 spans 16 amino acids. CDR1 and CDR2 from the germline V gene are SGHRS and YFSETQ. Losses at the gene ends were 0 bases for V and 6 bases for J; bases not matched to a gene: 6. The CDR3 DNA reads TGCGCCAGCAGCTTGGCGGGACAGGGGGCAGGCGCTGAAGCTTTCTTT. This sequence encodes CASSLAGQGAGAEAFF.

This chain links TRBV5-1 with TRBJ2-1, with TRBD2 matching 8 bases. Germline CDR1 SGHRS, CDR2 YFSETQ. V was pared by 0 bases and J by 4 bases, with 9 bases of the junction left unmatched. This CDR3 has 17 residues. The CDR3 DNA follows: TGCGCCAGCAGCTTGGGAACTAGCGGTGGGGGGTACAATGAGCAGTTCTTC. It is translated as CASSLGTSGGGYNEQFF.

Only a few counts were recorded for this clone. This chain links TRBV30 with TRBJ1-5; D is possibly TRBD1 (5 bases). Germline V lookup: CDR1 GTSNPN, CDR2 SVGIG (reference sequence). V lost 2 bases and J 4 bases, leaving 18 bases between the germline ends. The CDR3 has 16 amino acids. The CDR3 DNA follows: TGTGCCTGGAGTCCCCGGACAACCCTAAGGAATCAGCCCCAGCATTTT. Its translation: CAWSPRTTLRNQPQHF.

The CDR3 region is CASSLGLAGKGNEQFF. The CDR3 DNA reads as TGTGCCAGCAGCTTGGGACTAGCGGGAAAGGGAAATGAGCAGTTCTTC. The chain has TRBV7-9 and TRBJ2-1; 13 nucleotides align to TRBD2. Germline trimming cut 3 bases from V and 7 bases from J; bases unmatched to any gene: 6. Germline V gene data show CDR1 as SEHNR and CDR2 as FQNEAQ (reference sequence). The CDR3 contains 16 residues.

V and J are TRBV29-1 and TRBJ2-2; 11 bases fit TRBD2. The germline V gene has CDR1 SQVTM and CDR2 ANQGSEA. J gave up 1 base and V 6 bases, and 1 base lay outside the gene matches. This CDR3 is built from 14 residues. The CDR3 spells CSVGTSGNTGELFF. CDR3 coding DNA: TGCAGCGTCGGGACTAGCGGGAACACCGGGGAGCTGTTTTTT.

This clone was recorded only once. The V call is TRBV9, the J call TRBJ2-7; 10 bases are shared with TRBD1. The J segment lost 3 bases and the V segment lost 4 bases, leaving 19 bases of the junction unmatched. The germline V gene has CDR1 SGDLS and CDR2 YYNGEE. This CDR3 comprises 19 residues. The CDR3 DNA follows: TGTGCCAGCAGCTCCAAGTTTAGGGAACCGGGACAGGGGTTCTACGAGCAGTACTTC. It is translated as CASSSKFREPGQGFYEQYF. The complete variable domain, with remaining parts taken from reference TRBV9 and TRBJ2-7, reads DSGVTQTPKHLITATGQRVTLRCSPRSGDLSVYWYQQSLDQGLQFLIQYYNGEERAKGNILERFSAQQFPDLHSELNLSSLELGDSALYFCASSSKFREPGQGFYEQYFGPGTRLTVT.

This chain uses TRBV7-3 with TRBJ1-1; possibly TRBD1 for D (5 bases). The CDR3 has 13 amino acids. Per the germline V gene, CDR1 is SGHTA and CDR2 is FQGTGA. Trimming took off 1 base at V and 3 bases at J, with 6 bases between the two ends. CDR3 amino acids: CASSLKGDTEAFF. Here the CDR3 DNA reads TGTGCCAGCAGCTTAAAAGGGGACACTGAAGCTTTCTTT.

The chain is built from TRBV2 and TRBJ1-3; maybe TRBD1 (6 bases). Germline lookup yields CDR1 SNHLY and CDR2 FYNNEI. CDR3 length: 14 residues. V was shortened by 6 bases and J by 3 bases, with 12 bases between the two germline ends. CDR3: CASRVQGYGNTIYF. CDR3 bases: TGTGCCAGCAGAGTACAGGGATATGGAAACACCATATATTTT.

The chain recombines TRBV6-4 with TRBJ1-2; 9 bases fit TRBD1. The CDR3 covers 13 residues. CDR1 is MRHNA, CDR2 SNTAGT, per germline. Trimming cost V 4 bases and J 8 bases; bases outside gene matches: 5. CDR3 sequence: CASSARQGEGYTF. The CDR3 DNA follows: TGTGCCAGCAGTGCCCGACAGGGGGAAGGCTACACCTTC.

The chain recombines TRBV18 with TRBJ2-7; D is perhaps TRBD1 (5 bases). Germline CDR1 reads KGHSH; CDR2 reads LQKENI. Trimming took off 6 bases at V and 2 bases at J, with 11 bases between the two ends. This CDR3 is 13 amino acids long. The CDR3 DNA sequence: TGTGCCAGCTCGGTGGGGCAGGCCTACGAGCAGTACTTC. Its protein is CASSVGQAYEQYF.

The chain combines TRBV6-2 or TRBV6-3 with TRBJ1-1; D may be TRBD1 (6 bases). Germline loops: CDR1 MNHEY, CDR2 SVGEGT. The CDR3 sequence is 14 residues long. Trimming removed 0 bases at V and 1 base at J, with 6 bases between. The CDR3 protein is CASSYSTGNTEAFF. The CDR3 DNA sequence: TGTGCCAGCAGTTACTCGACAGGGAACACTGAAGCTTTCTTT.

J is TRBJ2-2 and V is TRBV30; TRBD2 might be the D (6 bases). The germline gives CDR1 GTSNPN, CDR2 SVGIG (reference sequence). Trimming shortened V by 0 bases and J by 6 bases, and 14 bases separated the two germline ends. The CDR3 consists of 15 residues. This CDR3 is CAWSVELAGAGELFF. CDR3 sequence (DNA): TGTGCCTGGAGTGTAGAACTAGCTGGTGCCGGGGAGCTGTTTTTT.

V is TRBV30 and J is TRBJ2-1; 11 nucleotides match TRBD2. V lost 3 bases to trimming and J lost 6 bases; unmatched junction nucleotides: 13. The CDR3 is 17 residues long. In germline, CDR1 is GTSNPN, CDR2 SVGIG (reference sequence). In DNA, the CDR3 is TGTGCCTGGAGAGTTGGAGTAGCGGGGGGGCGGCGCAATGAGCAGTTCTTC. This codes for CAWRVGVAGGRRNEQFF.

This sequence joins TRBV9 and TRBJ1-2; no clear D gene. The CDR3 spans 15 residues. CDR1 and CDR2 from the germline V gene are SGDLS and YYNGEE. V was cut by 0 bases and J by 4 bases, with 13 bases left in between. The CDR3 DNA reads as TGTGCCAGCAGCGTAGTGTCCGACGGAGGCTATGGCTACACCTTC. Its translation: CASSVVSDGGYGYTF.

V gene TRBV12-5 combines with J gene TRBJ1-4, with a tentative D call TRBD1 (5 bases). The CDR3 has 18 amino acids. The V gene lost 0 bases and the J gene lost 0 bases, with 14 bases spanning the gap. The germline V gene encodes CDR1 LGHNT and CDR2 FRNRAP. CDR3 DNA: TGTGCTAGTGGTTTGGTATCGGGTTCCAGGGCAACTAATGAAAAACTGTTTTTT. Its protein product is CASGLVSGSRATNEKLFF.

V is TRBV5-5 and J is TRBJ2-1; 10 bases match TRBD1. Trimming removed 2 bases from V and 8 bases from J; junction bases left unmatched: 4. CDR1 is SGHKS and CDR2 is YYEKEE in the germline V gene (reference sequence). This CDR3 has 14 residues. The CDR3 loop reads CASSLGTGVYEQFF. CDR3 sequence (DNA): TGTGCCAGCAGCTTAGGGACAGGGGTGTATGAGCAGTTCTTC.

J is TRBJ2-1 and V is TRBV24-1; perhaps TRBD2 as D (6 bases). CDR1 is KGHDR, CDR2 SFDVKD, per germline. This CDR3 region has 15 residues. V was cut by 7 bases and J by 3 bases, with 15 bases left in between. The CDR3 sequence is CATSPAGGIYNEQFF. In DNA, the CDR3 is TGTGCCACCAGCCCTGCGGGCGGGATCTACAATGAGCAGTTCTTC.

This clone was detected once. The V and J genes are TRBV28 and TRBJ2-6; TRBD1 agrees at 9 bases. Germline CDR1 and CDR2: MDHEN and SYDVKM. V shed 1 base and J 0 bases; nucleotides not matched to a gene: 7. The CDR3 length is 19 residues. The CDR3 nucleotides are TGTGCCAGCAGTTTATCACCGGGACAGGGCTCCTCTGGGGCCAACGTCCTGACTTTC. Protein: CASSLSPGQGSSGANVLTF. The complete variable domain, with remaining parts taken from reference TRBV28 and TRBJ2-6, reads DVKVTQSSRYLVKRTGEKVFLECVQDMDHENMFWYRQDPGLGLRLIYFSYDVKMKEKGDIPEGYSVSREKKERFSLILESASTNQTSMYLCASSLSPGQGSSGANVLTFGAGSRLTVL.

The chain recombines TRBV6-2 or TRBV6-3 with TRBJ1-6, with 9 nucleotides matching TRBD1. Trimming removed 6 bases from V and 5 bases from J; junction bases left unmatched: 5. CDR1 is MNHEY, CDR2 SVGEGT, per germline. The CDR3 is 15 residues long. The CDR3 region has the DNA TGTGCCAGCAGCACGGGACAGGGTAATAATTCACCCCTCCACTTT. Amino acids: CASSTGQGNNSPLHF.

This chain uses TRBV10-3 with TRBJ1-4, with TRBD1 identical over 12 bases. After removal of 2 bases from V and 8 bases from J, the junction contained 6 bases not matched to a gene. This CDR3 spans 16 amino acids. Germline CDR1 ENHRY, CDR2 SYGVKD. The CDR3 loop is CAISEGTGGSEEKLFF. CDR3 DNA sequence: TGTGCCATCAGTGAGGGGACAGGGGGCTCCGAGGAAAAACTGTTTTTT.

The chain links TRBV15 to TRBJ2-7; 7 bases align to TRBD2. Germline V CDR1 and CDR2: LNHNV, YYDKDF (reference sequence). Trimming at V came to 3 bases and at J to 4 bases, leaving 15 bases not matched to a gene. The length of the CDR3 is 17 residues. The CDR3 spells CATSSSGVSGPVYEQYF. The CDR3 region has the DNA TGTGCCACCAGCAGTTCGGGGGTTAGCGGGCCGGTTTACGAGCAGTACTTC. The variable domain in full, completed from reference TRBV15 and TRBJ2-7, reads DAMVIQNPRYQVTQFGKPVTLSCSQTLNHNVMYWYQQKSSQAPKLLFHYYDKDFNNEADTPDNFQSRRPNTSFCFLDIRSPGLGDTAMYLCATSSSGVSGPVYEQYFGPGTRLTVT.